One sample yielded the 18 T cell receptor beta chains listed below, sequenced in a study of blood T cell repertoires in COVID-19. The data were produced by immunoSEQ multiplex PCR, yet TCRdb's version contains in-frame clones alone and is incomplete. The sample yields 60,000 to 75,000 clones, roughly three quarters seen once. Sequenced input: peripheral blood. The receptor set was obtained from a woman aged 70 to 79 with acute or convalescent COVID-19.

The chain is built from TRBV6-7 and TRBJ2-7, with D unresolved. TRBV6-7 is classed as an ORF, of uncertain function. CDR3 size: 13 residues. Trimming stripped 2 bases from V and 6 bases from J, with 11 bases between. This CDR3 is CASSYAPTLEQYF. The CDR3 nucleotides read TGTGCCAGCAGTTACGCCCCTACCCTCGAGCAGTACTTC.

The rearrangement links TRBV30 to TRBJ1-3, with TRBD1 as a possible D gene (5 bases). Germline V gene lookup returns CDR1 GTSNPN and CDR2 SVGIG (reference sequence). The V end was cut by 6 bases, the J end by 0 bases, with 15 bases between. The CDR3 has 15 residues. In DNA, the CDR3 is TGTGCCTGCCGCCCGGGGGACCGCTCTGGAAACACCATATATTTT. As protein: CACRPGDRSGNTIYF.

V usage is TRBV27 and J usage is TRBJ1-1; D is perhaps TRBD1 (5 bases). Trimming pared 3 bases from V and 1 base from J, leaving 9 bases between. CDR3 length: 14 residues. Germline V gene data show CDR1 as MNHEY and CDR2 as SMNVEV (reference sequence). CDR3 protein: CASSFRGSNTEAFF. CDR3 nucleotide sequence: TGTGCCAGCAGTTTTCGGGGGTCGAACACTGAAGCTTTCTTT.

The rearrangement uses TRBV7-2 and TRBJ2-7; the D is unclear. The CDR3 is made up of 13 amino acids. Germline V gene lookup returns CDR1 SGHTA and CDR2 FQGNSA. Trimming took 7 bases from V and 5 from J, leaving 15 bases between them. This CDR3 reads CASTPRSSNEQYF. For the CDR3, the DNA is TGTGCCAGCACCCCTAGGTCTTCCAACGAGCAGTACTTC.

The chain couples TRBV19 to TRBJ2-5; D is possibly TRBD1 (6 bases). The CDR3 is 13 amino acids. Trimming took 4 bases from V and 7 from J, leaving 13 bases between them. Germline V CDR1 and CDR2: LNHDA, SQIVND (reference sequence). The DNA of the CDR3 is TGTGCCAGTAGTACCCCCCCAGGGGTGACCCAGTACTTC. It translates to CASSTPPGVTQYF.

This CDR3 reads CATSDATGFYGYTF. The CDR3 region has the DNA TGTGCCACCAGTGATGCCACAGGGTTCTATGGCTACACCTTC. V gene TRBV24-1 combines with J gene TRBJ1-2; D is possibly TRBD1 (6 bases). Germline V CDR1 and CDR2: KGHDR, SFDVKD. The CDR3 has 14 amino acids. Trimming shortened V by 3 bases and J by 4 bases, and 11 bases separated the two germline ends.

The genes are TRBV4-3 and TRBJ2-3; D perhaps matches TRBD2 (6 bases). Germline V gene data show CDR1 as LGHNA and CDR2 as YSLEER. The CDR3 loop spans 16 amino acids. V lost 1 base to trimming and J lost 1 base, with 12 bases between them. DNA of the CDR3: TGCGCCAGCAGCCAAGCAGTGACTAGGGGCACAGATACGCAGTATTTT. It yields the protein CASSQAVTRGTDTQYF.

The CDR3 region is CASSPGSGTQYF. DNA of the CDR3: TGCGCCAGCAGCCCGGGGAGTGGGACCCAGTACTTC. The genes are TRBV4-3 and TRBJ2-5; possibly TRBD2 for D (5 bases). Germline V gene sequence: CDR1 LGHNA, CDR2 YSLEER. V was shortened by 4 bases and J by 7 bases, with 10 bases between the two germline ends. This CDR3 is built from 12 residues.

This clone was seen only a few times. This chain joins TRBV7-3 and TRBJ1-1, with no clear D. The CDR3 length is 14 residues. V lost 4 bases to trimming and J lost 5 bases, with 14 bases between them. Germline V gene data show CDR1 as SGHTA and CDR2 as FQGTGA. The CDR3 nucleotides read TGTGCCAGCAGCTCCGCCGGAGGTGGGACTGAAGCTTTCTTT. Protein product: CASSSAGGGTEAFF. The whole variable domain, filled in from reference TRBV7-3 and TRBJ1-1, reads GAGVSQTPSNKVTEKGKYVELRCDPISGHTALYWYRQSLGQGPEFLIYFQGTGAADDSGLPNDRFFAVRPEGSVSTLKIQRTERGDSAVYLCASSSAGGGTEAFFGQGTRLTVV.

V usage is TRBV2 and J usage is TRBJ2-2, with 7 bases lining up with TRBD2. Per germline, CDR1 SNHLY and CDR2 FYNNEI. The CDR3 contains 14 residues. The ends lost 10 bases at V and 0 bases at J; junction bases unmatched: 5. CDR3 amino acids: CATALAPNTGELFF. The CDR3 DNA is TGTGCCACCGCACTAGCGCCGAACACCGGGGAGCTGTTTTTT. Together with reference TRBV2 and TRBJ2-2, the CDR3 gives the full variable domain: EPEVTQTPSHQVTQMGQEVILRCVPISNHLYFYWYRQILGQKVEFLVSFYNNEISEKSEIFDDQFSVERPDGSNFTLKIRSTKLEDSAMYFCATALAPNTGELFFGEGSRLTVL.

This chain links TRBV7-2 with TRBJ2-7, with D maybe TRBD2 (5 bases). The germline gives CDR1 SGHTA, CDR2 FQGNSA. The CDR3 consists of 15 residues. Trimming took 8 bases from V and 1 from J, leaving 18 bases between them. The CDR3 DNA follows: TGTGCCAGCTGCGAGGGTGGACTGATTTCCTACGAGCAGTACTTC. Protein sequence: CASCEGGLISYEQYF. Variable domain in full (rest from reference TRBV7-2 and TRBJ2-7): GAGVSQSPSNKVTEKGKDVELRCDPISGHTALYWYRQSLGQGLEFLIYFQGNSAPDKSGLPSDRFSAERTGGSVSTLTIQRTQQEDSAVYLCASCEGGLISYEQYFGPGTRLTVT.

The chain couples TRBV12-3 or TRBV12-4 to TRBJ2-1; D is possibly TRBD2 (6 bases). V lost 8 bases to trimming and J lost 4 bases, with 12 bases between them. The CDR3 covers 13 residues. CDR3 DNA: TGTGCCAGCCGGAGGGGCAAATACAATGAGCAGTTCTTC. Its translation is CASRRGKYNEQFF.

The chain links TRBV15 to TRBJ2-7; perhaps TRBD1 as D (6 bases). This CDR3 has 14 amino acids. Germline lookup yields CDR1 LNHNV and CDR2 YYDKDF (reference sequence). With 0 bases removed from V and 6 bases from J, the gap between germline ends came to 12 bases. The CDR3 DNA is TGTGCCACCAGCAGAGATAAAGGCAGGGGCGAGCAGTACTTC. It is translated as CATSRDKGRGEQYF.

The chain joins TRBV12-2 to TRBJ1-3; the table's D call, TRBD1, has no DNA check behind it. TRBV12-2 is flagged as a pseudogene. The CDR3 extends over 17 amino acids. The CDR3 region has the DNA TGTGCAAGTCGCTTAGCGCCCCCGGACAGCGGTGGAAACACCATATATTTT. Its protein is CASRLAPPDSGGNTIYF.

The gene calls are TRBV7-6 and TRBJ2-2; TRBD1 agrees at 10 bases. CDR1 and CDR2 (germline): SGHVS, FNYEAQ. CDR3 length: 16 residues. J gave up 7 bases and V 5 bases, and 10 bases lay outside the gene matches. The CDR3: CASSPGDRGHNGELFF. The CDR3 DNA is TGTGCCAGCAGCCCAGGCGACAGGGGGCATAACGGGGAGCTGTTTTTT.

The CDR3 DNA follows: TGTGCCAGCAGCCAAGTTGGACAGCGCTATGGCTACACCTTC. Amino acid sequence: CASSQVGQRYGYTF. The chain uses TRBV3-1 (or the pseudogene TRBV3-2) and TRBJ1-2; possibly TRBD1 for D (6 bases). CDR3 length equals 14 residues. The V gene's germline CDR1 is LGHDT and CDR2 YNNKEL (reference sequence). Trimming stripped 1 base from V and 4 bases from J, with 10 bases between.

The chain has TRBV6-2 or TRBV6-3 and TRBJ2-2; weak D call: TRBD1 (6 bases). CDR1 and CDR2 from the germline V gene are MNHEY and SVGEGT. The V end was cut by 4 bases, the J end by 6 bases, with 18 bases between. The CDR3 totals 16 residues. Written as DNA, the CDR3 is TGTGCCAGCAGTTCACGATGGAGAGGGGGTCCCGGGGAGCTGTTTTTT. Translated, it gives CASSSRWRGGPGELFF.

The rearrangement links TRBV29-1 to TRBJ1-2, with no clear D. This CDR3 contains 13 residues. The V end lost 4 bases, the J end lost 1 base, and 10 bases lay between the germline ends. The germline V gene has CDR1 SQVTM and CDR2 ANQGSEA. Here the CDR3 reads CSVGLQHNYGYTF. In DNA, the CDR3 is TGCAGCGTTGGACTACAGCATAACTATGGCTACACCTTC.